These 9 T cell receptor beta chains came from one sample sequenced in a study of blood T cells in healthy people across ages. Sample-barcoded 5' priming and a J-beta primer mix drove a second PCR of about 6 to 12 cycles. MiXCR, applied by TCRdb to the 5' RACE reads, yields one record per CDR3 protein. The table includes about 830,000 distinct CDR3 sequences, 58% detected once. The sample taken for sequencing was blood. Receptors were obtained from a man aged 25-45 years in good health.

The J gene is TRBJ1-6, the V gene TRBV6-6; 7 bases line up with TRBD1. With 5 bases clipped from V and 7 bases from J, the junction kept 8 bases outside the gene matches. This CDR3 is built from 15 residues. Germline assignment: CDR1 MNHNY and CDR2 SVGAGI (reference sequence). The CDR3 coding sequence is TGTGCCAGCAGTCCCCCGACAGGGAGGAATTCACCCCTCCACTTT. It specifies CASSPPTGRNSPLHF.

This clonotype occurred a few times. The chain is built from TRBV4-3 and TRBJ1-2; D ambiguous. In germline, CDR1 is LGHNA, CDR2 YSLEER. The CDR3 extends over 16 amino acids. V was pared by 0 bases and J by 4 bases, with 15 bases between. CDR3 nucleotides: TGCGCCAGCAGCCAAGATCGATCAGGAATAAGCTATGGCTACACCTTC. Protein product: CASSQDRSGISYGYTF.

V and J are TRBV20-1 and TRBJ1-1; D is possibly TRBD1 (6 bases). This CDR3 comprises 15 residues. The ends were cut back, 0 bases at V and 5 bases at J, with 16 bases in the middle. The germline V gene encodes CDR1 DFQATT and CDR2 SNEGSKA (reference sequence). The CDR3 protein is CSARDPEGGWTEAFF. The DNA of the CDR3 is TGCAGTGCTAGAGATCCCGAAGGGGGATGGACTGAAGCTTTCTTT.

This clonotype has just one count. The chain combines TRBV2 with TRBJ2-3; 8 bases match TRBD2. In germline, CDR1 is SNHLY, CDR2 FYNNEI. The CDR3 is 16 residues long. V lost 4 bases to trimming and J lost 6 bases; unmatched junction nucleotides: 12. CDR3 loop: CASSVMSAGVGDTQYF. As DNA, the CDR3 is TGTGCCAGCAGTGTAATGTCAGCGGGAGTCGGGGATACGCAGTATTTT.

Comment on this clonotype: A much larger clone lies one base from this, so it may be a read error. The J gene is TRBJ2-3, the V gene TRBV27, with a tentative D call TRBD2 (5 bases). The germline gives CDR1 MNHEY, CDR2 SMNVEV (reference sequence). The length of the CDR3 is 15 residues. The DNA of the CDR3 is TGTGTCAGCAGCTCTAGCCCGAGTCTCTCAGATACGCAGTATTTT. It specifies CVSSSSPSLSDTQYF.

This clonotype was detected a few times. The chain recombines TRBV4-2 with TRBJ2-7; 11 bases line up with TRBD2. The CDR3 covers 18 residues. Germline-derived CDR1 and CDR2 are LGHNA and YNFKEQ. Trimming removed 1 base from V and 2 bases from J; junction bases left unmatched: 10. CDR3 coding DNA: TGTGCCAGCAGCCAAGCGCTAGCGGGAGGTTCCCTGACCTACGAGCAGTACTTC. It translates to CASSQALAGGSLTYEQYF.

V usage is TRBV7-2 and J usage is TRBJ2-5; 8 positions match TRBD1. The V segment lost 4 bases and the J segment 5 bases; nucleotides outside the gene matches: 9. The CDR3 covers 15 residues. Germline V lookup: CDR1 SGHTA, CDR2 FQGNSA. In nucleotides, the CDR3 is TGTGCCAGCAGCTCCCGGGACAGGCGACTGGAGACCCAGTACTTC. This translates into CASSSRDRRLETQYF.

This clonotype was counted only a few times. The rearrangement links TRBV12-3 or TRBV12-4 to TRBJ2-1, with a possible D match to TRBD2 (6 bases). The CDR3 totals 12 residues. The V end lost 11 bases, the J end lost 9 bases, and 17 bases lay between the germline ends. The DNA for the CDR3 is TGTGCCTGGGCGGGGCCCTCGGGTGAGCAGTTCTTC. Translating gives CAWAGPSGEQFF.

The V and J genes are TRBV7-2 and TRBJ2-7; D gene unclear. This CDR3 contains 12 residues. Trimming shortened V by 1 base and J by 12 bases, and 13 bases separated the two germline ends. Per the germline V gene, CDR1 is SGHTA and CDR2 is FQGNSA. The CDR3 loop is CASSLDSDSRYF. The CDR3 DNA sequence: TGTGCCAGCAGCTTAGACTCCGATAGTCGGTACTTC. Together with reference TRBV7-2 and TRBJ2-7, the CDR3 gives the full variable domain: GAGVSQSPSNKVTEKGKDVELRCDPISGHTALYWYRQSLGQGLEFLIYFQGNSAPDKSGLPSDRFSAERTGGSVSTLTIQRTQQEDSAVYLCASSLDSDSRYFGPGTRLTVT.